This record concerns one T cell receptor (beta chain) sequence. With a constant-region primer, TCR beta cDNA was made from approximately 450 ng of total RNA. Generation of the TCR beta libraries relied on three nested multiplex PCR rounds using slightly modified ARM-PCR. Investigators reported that the first two PCR rounds, at about 11 cycles each, used TRBV1-TRBV30 forward primers with a C-beta reverse primer. TCRdb processed the multiplex PCR reads anew with MiXCR; each CDR3 protein has one entry. Of over 250,000 distinct CDR3 sequences listed, 45% to 70% are singletons. Unsorted whole blood yielded blood RNA, and germline DNA was extracted as well. Chronic HBV infection was present in the patients, who were treatment-naive. The data derive from a study of tumor-infiltrating lymphocytes in primary liver carcinoma. V lost 5 bases and J lost 5, with 22 bases in between. The CDR3 sequence is 16 residues long. The V gene's germline CDR1 is SEHNR and CDR2 FQNEAQ (reference sequence).

Input material: peripheral blood. The receptor comes from a woman aged 30 to 39 with primary liver carcinoma and hepatitis B virus infection. V gene TRBV7-9 combines with J gene TRBJ2-7, with a possible D match to TRBD1 (5 bases). The DNA of the CDR3 is TGTGCCAGCAGCCGCATGATTCAGGGTCCCCTCAACGAGCAGTACTTC. It encodes CASSRMIQGPLNEQYF.